This record covers a single TCR beta chain. The antigen is unknown. Time point reported: week 23, last vaccination. Vaccination used 300 ug of mutant IDH1 20-mer peptide per dose, with topical imiquimod. The data stem from a study of a mutant IDH1 vaccine in newly diagnosed glioma. Whole-study context: Treated patients had a mean age of about 40 years and an approximately 60% male, around 38% female split. Before enrollment, patients got radiotherapy alone, temozolomide alone, or mostly the combination.

Measured with immunoSEQ multiplex PCR; TCRdb has only the in-frame clones, and not every one. The repertoire holds 40,000 or so clones, with around four fifths as singletons. This clonotype originated in a man aged 50 or older with glioma. The input for sequencing was PBMCs, taken from a glioma patient whose treatment included an IDH1 peptide vaccine.

The CDR3 DNA follows: TGTGCCAGCAATCCGGGACTAGGACTCCTTGAGACCCAGTACTTC. Protein: CASNPGLGLLETQYF. The chain is built from TRBV9 and TRBJ2-5; TRBD2 matches at 8 bases. This CDR3 region has 15 residues. V shed 6 bases, J shed 5 bases, and the junction held 12 bases outside the gene matches. CDR1 SGDLS and CDR2 YYNGEE come from the germline V gene.